This entry is about one T cell receptor (beta chain). These data come from a study of T cell changes during pregnancy in multiple sclerosis. This CDR3 region has 16 residues. The germline CDR1 and CDR2 sequences are LGHNA and YSLEER. The V end lost 2 bases, the J end lost 2 bases, and 10 bases lay between the germline ends. Assay used: immunoSEQ multiplex PCR; TCRdb lists only in-frame clones, some missing. The sample yields around 69,000 clones, about 92% seen once. This sequence joins TRBV4-3 and TRBJ2-6; D may be TRBD1 (6 bases). This material consisted of peripheral blood, taken in the second trimester of pregnancy. This TCR was sampled from a female donor in good health, enrolled as a control in a pregnancy study. CDR3 region: CASSQTGGAGANVLTF. Here the CDR3 DNA reads TGCGCCAGCAGCCAAACTGGGGGCGCTGGGGCCAACGTCCTGACTTTC.